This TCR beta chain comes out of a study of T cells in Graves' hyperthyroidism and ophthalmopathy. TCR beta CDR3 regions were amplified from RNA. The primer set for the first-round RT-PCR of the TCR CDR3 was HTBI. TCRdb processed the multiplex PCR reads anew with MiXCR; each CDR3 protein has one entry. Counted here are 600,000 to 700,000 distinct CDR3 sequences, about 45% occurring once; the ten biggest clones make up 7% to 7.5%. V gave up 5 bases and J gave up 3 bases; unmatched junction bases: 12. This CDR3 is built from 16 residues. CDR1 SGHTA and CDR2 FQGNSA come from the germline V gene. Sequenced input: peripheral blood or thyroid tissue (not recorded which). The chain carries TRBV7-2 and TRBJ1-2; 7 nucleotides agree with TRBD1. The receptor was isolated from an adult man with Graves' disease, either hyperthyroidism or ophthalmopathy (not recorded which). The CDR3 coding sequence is TGTGCCAGCAGCGCGCGACAGGGACTACAAGACTATGGCTACACCTTC. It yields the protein CASSARQGLQDYGYTF.